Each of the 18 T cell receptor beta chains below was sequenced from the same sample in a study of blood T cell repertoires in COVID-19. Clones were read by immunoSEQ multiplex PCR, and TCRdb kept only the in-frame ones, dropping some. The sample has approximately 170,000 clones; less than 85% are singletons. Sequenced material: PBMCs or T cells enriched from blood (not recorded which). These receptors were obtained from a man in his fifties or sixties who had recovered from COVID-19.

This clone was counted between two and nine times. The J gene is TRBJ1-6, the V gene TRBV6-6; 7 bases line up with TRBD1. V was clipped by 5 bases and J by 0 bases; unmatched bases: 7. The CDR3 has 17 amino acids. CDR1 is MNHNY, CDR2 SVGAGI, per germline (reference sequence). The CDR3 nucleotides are TGTGCCAGCAGTCGAATACAGGGGAGCTCCTATAATTCACCCCTCCACTTT. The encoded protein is CASSRIQGSSYNSPLHF.

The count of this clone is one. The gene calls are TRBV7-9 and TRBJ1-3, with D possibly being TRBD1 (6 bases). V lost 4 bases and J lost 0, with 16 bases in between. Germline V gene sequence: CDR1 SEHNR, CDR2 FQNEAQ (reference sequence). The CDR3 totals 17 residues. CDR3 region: CASSSTEGGTSGNTIYF. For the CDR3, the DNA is TGTGCCAGCAGCTCGACAGAAGGGGGAACCTCTGGAAACACCATATATTTT.

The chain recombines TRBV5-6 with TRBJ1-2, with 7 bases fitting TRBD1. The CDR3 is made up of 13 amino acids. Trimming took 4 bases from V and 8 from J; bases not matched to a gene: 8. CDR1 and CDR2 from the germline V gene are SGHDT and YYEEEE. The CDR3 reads CASSLGTERGYTF. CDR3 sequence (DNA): TGTGCCAGCAGCCTAGGGACAGAACGCGGCTACACCTTC.

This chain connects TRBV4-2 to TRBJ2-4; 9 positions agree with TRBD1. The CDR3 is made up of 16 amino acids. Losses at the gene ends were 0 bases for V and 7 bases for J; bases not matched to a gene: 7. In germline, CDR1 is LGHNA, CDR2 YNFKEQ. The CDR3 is CASSQDMDRGRNIQYF. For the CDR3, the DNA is TGTGCCAGCAGCCAAGACATGGACAGGGGCAGGAACATTCAGTACTTC.

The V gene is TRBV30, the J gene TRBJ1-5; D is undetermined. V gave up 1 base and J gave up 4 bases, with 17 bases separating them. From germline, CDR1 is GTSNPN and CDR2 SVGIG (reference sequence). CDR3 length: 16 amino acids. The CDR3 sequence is CAWSGGRGLGNQPQHF. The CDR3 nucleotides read TGTGCCTGGAGTGGTGGGAGAGGGTTGGGGAATCAGCCCCAGCATTTT.

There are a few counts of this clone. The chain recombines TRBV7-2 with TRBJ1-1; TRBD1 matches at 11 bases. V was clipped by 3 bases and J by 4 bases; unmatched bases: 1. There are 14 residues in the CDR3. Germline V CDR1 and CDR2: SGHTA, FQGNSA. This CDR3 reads CASSFGTGGTEAFF. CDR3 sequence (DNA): TGTGCCAGCAGCTTCGGGACAGGGGGCACTGAAGCTTTCTTT.

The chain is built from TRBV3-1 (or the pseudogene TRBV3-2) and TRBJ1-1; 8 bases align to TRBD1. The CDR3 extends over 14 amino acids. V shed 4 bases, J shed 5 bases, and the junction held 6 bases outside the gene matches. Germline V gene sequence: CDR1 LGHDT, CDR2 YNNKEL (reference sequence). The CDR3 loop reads CASSPTGGRTEAFF. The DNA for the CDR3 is TGTGCCAGCAGCCCCACAGGGGGGAGAACTGAAGCTTTCTTT.

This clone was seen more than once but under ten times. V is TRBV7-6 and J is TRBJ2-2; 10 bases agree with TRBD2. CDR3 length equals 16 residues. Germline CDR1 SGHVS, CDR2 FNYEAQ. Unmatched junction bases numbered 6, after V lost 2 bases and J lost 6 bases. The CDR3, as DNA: TGTGCCAGCAGCTTAAGGCTAGCGGGGGATGCCGGGGAGCTGTTTTTT. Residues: CASSLRLAGDAGELFF.

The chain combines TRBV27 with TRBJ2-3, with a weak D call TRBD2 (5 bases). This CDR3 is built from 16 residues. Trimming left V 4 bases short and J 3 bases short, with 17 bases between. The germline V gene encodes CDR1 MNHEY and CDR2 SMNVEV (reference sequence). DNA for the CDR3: TGTGCCAGCAGTTCAAGACTATCGGGGTTGACAGATACGCAGTATTTT. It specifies CASSSRLSGLTDTQYF.

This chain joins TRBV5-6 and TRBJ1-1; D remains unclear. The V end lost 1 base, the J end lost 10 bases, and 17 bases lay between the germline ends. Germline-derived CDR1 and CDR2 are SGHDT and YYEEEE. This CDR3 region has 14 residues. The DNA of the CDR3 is TGTGCCAGCAGCTTGAAAGTTCCGGGGTCGGGAGCTTTCTTT. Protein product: CASSLKVPGSGAFF. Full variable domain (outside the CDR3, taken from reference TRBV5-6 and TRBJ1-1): DAGVTQSPTHLIKTRGQQVTLRCSPKSGHDTVSWYQQALGQGPQFIFQYYEEEERQRGNFPDRFSGHQFPNYSSELNVNALLLGDSALYLCASSLKVPGSGAFFGQGTRLTVV.

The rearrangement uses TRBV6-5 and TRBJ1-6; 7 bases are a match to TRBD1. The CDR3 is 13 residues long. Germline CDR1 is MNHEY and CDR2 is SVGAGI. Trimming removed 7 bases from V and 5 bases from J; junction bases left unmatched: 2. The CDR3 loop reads CASNTGDNSPLHF. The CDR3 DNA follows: TGTGCCAGCAATACAGGGGATAATTCACCCCTCCACTTT.

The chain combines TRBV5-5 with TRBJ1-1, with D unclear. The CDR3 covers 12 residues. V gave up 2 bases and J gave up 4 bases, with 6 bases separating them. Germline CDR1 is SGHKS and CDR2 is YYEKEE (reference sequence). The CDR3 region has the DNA TGTGCCAGCAGCTTACTTTCCACTGAAGCTTTCTTT. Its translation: CASSLLSTEAFF.

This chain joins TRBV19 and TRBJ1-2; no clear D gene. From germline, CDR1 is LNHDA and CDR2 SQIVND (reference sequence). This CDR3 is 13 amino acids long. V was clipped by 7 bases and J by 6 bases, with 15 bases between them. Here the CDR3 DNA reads TGTGCCAGTACGGGCAGACTGCGGGATGGCTACACCTTC. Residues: CASTGRLRDGYTF. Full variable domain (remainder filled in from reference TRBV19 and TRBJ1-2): DGGITQSPKYLFRKEGQNVTLSCEQNLNHDAMYWYRQDPGQGLRLIYYSQIVNDFQKGDIAEGYSVSREKKESFPLTVTSAQKNPTAFYLCASTGRLRDGYTFGSGTRLTVV.

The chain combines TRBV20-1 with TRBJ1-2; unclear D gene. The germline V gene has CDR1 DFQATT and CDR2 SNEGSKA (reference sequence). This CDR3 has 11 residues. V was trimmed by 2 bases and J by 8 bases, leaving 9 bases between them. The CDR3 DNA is TGCAGTGCTAGATACAACCGCGGCTACACCTTC. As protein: CSARYNRGYTF.

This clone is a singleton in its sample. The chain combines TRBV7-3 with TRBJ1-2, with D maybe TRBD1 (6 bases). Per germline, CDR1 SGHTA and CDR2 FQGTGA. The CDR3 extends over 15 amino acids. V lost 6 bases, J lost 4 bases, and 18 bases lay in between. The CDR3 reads CASSPKGGSPYGYTF. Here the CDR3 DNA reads TGTGCCAGCAGTCCAAAGGGGGGGTCCCCCTATGGCTACACCTTC.

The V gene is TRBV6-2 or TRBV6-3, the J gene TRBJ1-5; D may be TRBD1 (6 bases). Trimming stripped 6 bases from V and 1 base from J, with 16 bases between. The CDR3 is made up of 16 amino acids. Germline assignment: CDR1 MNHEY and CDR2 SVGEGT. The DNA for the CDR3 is TGTGCCAGCAGCTCGGGGACACTGGGCAGCAATCAGCCCCAGCATTTT. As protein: CASSSGTLGSNQPQHF.

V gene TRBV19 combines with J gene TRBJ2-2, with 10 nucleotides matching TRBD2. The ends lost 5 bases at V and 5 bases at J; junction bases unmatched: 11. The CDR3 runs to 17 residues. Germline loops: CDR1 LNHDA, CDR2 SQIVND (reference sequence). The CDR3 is CASSFPTSGAGTGELFF. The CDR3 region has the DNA TGTGCCAGTAGTTTCCCCACTAGCGGGGCGGGAACCGGGGAGCTGTTTTTT.

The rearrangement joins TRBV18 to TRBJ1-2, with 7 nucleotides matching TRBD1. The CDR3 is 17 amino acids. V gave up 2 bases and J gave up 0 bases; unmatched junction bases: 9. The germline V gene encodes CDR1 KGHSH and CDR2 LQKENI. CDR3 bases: TGTGCCAGCTCACCATTTCCCGGGACAGTAGCTAACTATGGCTACACCTTC. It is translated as CASSPFPGTVANYGYTF.